Listed here is a single T cell receptor beta chain. What it binds is unknown. These data are taken from a study of Ad26.COV2.S vaccination and SARS-CoV-2 variants. Study results and limitations: An underestimation of total T cell responses may have resulted from the TCR breadth and depth analyses.

TCRdb's table, derived via immunoSEQ multiplex PCR, lists solely in-frame clones and lacks some. This sample carries over 85,000 clones, about four fifths of them seen once, and the ten largest clones take 16%. V gave up 3 bases and J gave up 6 bases; unmatched junction bases: 4. The germline V gene has CDR1 SGHTA and CDR2 FQGTGA. The CDR3 sequence is 13 residues long. The sequence derives from a human donor who had recovered from COVID-19. The V and J genes are TRBV7-3 and TRBJ2-7; the match to TRBD1 covers 8 bases. The sample consisted of peripheral blood, taken after recovery from COVID-19. CDR3 residues: CASSFSGGAEQYF. In DNA form, the CDR3 reads TGTGCCAGCAGCTTCTCAGGGGGCGCCGAGCAGTACTTC.